One sample yielded the 10 T cell receptor beta chains listed below, sequenced in a study of metastatic and nonmetastatic thyroid tumors. There were no patients who had received any treatment before thyroid surgery. TCRdb re-clonotyped the PCR reads through MiXCR. The sample carries about 15,000 clones, around 25% recorded once. The sample was tumor tissue. Receptors were obtained from a female donor with papillary thyroid cancer or a benign thyroid nodule (not recorded which). Some clones in this sample may be carry-over from other donors' samples.

The chain is built from TRBV27 and TRBJ1-2, with 10 nucleotides matching TRBD1. CDR1 and CDR2 from the germline V gene are MNHEY and SMNVEV (reference sequence). The J segment lost 7 bases and the V segment lost 4 bases, leaving 12 bases of the junction unmatched. The CDR3 length is 16 residues. CDR3 loop: CASSSAQTGGFIGYTF. The CDR3 bases are TGTGCCAGCAGTTCCGCACAGACAGGGGGCTTTATTGGCTACACCTTC.

The table lists this clone with a count of one. CDR3 sequence (DNA): TGTGCCTGGAGTGTACCCGGCAGCTACGAGCAGTACTTC. This encodes CAWSVPGSYEQYF. The rearrangement links TRBV30 to TRBJ2-7; no firm D call. The CDR3 spans 13 residues. Germline lookup yields CDR1 GTSNPN and CDR2 SVGIG (reference sequence). V lost 0 bases and J 3 bases, leaving 9 bases between the germline ends.

The V and J genes are TRBV30 and TRBJ2-4; TRBD2 matches at 12 bases. The length of the CDR3 is 17 residues. With V trimmed by 5 bases and J by 4 bases, 12 bases remained unmatched. Germline CDR1 reads GTSNPN; CDR2 reads SVGIG (reference sequence). The CDR3 loop reads CAWSLMTSGSVKNIQYF. The CDR3, as DNA: TGTGCCTGGTCCTTAATGACTAGCGGGAGTGTAAAAAACATTCAGTACTTC.

This clone occurred many times. The rearrangement uses TRBV7-6 and TRBJ2-1; TRBD2 agrees at 14 bases. With V trimmed by 5 bases and J by 9 bases, 12 bases remained unmatched. The CDR3 covers 17 residues. Germline loops: CDR1 SGHVS, CDR2 FNYEAQ. CDR3 bases: TGTGCCAGCAGCGCGCGACTAGCGGGAGGGCCGCTGGGTGAGCAGTTCTTC. Translated, it gives CASSARLAGGPLGEQFF.

This chain connects TRBV4-1 to TRBJ2-7; 11 bases are a match to TRBD2. This CDR3 comprises 15 residues. The V gene end was trimmed by 3 bases and the J gene end by 3 bases; junction bases not matched to a gene: 4. Germline assignment: CDR1 MGHRA and CDR2 YSYEKL. The CDR3 reads CASSHGTSGSYEQYF. CDR3 in DNA: TGCGCCAGCAGCCACGGGACTAGCGGCAGCTACGAGCAGTACTTC.

This clone was seen ten or more times. This may be a read error: a much more frequent sequence differs by one nucleotide. CDR3: CAISMGGQPQHF. The CDR3 DNA follows: TGTGCCATTAGTATGGGAGGGCAGCCCCAGCATTTT. The gene calls are TRBV19 and TRBJ1-5; D remains unclear. The CDR3 sequence is 12 residues long. CDR1 and CDR2 from the germline V gene are LNHDA and SQIVND (reference sequence).

This clone was detected many times. The rearrangement joins TRBV19 to TRBJ1-3, with D unresolved. V was shortened by 6 bases and J by 0 bases, with 12 bases between the two germline ends. The CDR3 totals 15 residues. Germline CDR1 reads LNHDA; CDR2 reads SQIVND (reference sequence). The CDR3 region has the DNA TGTGCCAGTAGCTCTCCGAGGAGCTCTGGAAACACCATATATTTT. Protein sequence: CASSSPRSSGNTIYF.

This clone has at least ten counts. CDR3 region: CASSQEEGGTGELFF. The CDR3 DNA sequence: TGTGCCAGCAGCCAAGAGGAGGGGGGCACCGGGGAGCTGTTTTTT. The V call is TRBV4-2, the J call TRBJ2-2; either TRBD1 or TRBD2 may supply D (6 bases each). CDR3 length equals 15 residues. Looked up from germline, CDR1 is LGHNA and CDR2 is YNFKEQ. Deletions cut 0 bases from V and 4 bases from J, with 9 bases between.

This clone was observed a handful of times. J is TRBJ2-7 and V is TRBV19, with D perhaps matching TRBD1 or TRBD2 (5 bases each). This CDR3 is built from 14 residues. Trimming removed 7 bases from V and 2 bases from J, with 15 bases in between. Germline assignment: CDR1 LNHDA and CDR2 SQIVND (reference sequence). The DNA for the CDR3 is TGTGCCAGTATTATCGGGACCTACACCTACGAGCAGTACTTC. Its translation is CASIIGTYTYEQYF.

This chain connects TRBV15 to TRBJ2-5, with TRBD2 as a possible D gene (5 bases). V gave up 2 bases and J gave up 4 bases, with 8 bases separating them. The germline V gene encodes CDR1 LNHNV and CDR2 YYDKDF (reference sequence). This CDR3 is 13 amino acids long. CDR3 loop: CATSRLAGETQYF. CDR3 nucleotides: TGTGCCACCAGCAGACTAGCAGGAGAGACCCAGTACTTC.